This entry lists 8 T cell receptor beta chains sequenced from one sample in a study of T-cell memory formation after mild COVID-19. Each CDR3 protein gets one entry after TCRdb re-called the 5' RACE reads with MiXCR. The table has more than 400,000 distinct CDR3 sequences, roughly 20% seen once. The sequenced sample consisted of PBMCs or a T cell subset sorted from them (not recorded which). These receptors all stem from an adult woman who had mild COVID-19 (a few samples of this study predate the infection). Cell type and time point are not known.

CDR3 in amino acids: CASSRLAHSTDTQYF. CDR3 DNA: TGTGCCAGCAGCCGCCTGGCTCACAGCACAGATACGCAGTATTTT. The V and J genes are TRBV7-3 and TRBJ2-3; D gene uncertain. The CDR3 covers 15 residues. Germline V gene data show CDR1 as SGHTA and CDR2 as FQGTGA. V was shortened by 5 bases and J by 0 bases, with 12 bases between the two germline ends.

The chain combines TRBV12-3 or TRBV12-4 with TRBJ1-1; D is undetermined. The CDR3 covers 14 residues. The V gene lost 3 bases and the J gene lost 10 bases, with 18 bases spanning the gap. The CDR3 region has the DNA TGTGCCAGCAGTTTTCGCGGAGACGGGATTGGAGCTTTCTTT. It encodes CASSFRGDGIGAFF.

This chain uses TRBV12-3 or TRBV12-4 with TRBJ1-2, with D tentatively TRBD1 (5 bases). V lost 1 base, J lost 6 bases, and 9 bases lay in between. This CDR3 contains 13 residues. CDR3 sequence: CASSLVGTDGYTF. CDR3 in DNA: TGTGCCAGCAGTTTAGTGGGGACCGATGGCTACACCTTC.

V and J are TRBV7-3 and TRBJ2-1, with 13 bases lining up with TRBD2. The CDR3 is 18 amino acids. Germline values: CDR1 SGHTA, CDR2 FQGTGA. Unmatched junction bases numbered 9, after V lost 0 bases and J lost 7 bases. The CDR3 loop is CASSLTQLAGGPGNEQFF. The CDR3 DNA follows: TGTGCCAGCAGCTTAACCCAACTAGCGGGAGGGCCAGGTAATGAGCAGTTCTTC.

This clonotype was counted many times. This chain links TRBV6-6 with TRBJ2-7, with D unresolved. CDR3 length equals 14 residues. In germline, CDR1 is MNHNY, CDR2 SVGAGI (reference sequence). The V gene lost 5 bases and the J gene lost 6 bases, with 17 bases spanning the gap. The CDR3 sequence: CASSHGTALVEQYF. Here the CDR3 DNA reads TGTGCCAGCAGTCATGGCACAGCCCTGGTCGAGCAGTACTTC.

This clonotype was observed a few times. The chain links TRBV15 to TRBJ2-3; 8 bases map to TRBD2. CDR1 LNHNV and CDR2 YYDKDF come from the germline V gene (reference sequence). This CDR3 spans 19 amino acids. The V gene end was trimmed by 0 bases and the J gene end by 1 base; junction bases not matched to a gene: 12. The CDR3 here is CATSRDRTSGTGGTDTQYF. The DNA for the CDR3 is TGTGCCACCAGCAGAGATCGTACTAGCGGAACTGGGGGCACAGATACGCAGTATTTT. Full variable domain (outside the CDR3, taken from reference TRBV15 and TRBJ2-3): DAMVIQNPRYQVTQFGKPVTLSCSQTLNHNVMYWYQQKSSQAPKLLFHYYDKDFNNEADTPDNFQSRRPNTSFCFLDIRSPGLGDTAMYLCATSRDRTSGTGGTDTQYFGPGTRLTVL.

The V call is TRBV5-4, the J call TRBJ2-7, with 10 bases aligning to TRBD2. The CDR3 loop spans 16 amino acids. Unmatched junction bases numbered 6, after V lost 2 bases and J lost 1 base. Germline V gene data show CDR1 as SGHNT and CDR2 as YYREEE (reference sequence). The CDR3 DNA sequence: TGTGCCAGCAGCTTCCGACTAGCGGGCCGTTCCTACGAGCAGTACTTC. It specifies CASSFRLAGRSYEQYF.

The sample holds a few counts of this clonotype. V and J are TRBV11-1 and TRBJ2-5, with 7 bases lining up with TRBD1. The V segment lost 6 bases and the J segment 1 base; nucleotides outside the gene matches: 11. The CDR3 contains 16 residues. Germline V gene sequence: CDR1 SGHAT, CDR2 FQDESV (reference sequence). The CDR3 sequence: CASRRQGPNIQETQYF. CDR3 bases: TGTGCCAGCAGACGACAGGGCCCTAATATCCAAGAGACCCAGTACTTC.